This T cell receptor (beta chain) was captured in a study of T cell repertoires in cytomegalovirus infection. Across the study: It can be stated that public TCR beta signatures indicated CMV infection as well as a matching HLA type.

This CDR3 is 12 amino acids long. Trimming stripped 6 bases from V and 5 bases from J, with 5 bases between. Per the germline V gene, CDR1 is MGHDK and CDR2 is SYGVNS. In TCRdb, the reads were re-called with MiXCR into one record per CDR3 protein. The table shows some 500,000 distinct CDR3 sequences, with around 30% occurring only once. This clonotype turned up a few times. Its antigen is undetermined. The chain has TRBV25-1 and TRBJ1-6; D is unresolved. The input for sequencing was cultured PBMCs, taken from culture after CMV antigen stimulation. This clonotype originated in a human donor in good health (CMV status not recorded). Some clones in this sample may be carry-over from other donors' samples. Written as DNA, the CDR3 is TGTGCCAGCAGCGCCAATAATTCACCCCTCCACTTT. Its protein is CASSANNSPLHF.